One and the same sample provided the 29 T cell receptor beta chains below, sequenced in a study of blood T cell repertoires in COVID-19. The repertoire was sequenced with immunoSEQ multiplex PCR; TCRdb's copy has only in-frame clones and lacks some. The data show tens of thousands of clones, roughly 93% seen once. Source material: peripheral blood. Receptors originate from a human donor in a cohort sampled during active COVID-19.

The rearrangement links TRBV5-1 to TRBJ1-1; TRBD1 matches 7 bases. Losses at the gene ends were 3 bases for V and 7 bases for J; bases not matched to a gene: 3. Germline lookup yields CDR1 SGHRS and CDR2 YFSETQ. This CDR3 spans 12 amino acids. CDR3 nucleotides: TGCGCCAGCAGCTCTGGACAGGATGAAGCTTTCTTT. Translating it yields CASSSGQDEAFF. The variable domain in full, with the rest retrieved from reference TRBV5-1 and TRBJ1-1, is KAGVTQTPRYLIKTRGQQVTLSCSPISGHRSVSWYQQTPGQGLQFLFEYFSETQRNKGNFPGRFSGRQFSNSRSEMNVSTLELGDSALYLCASSSGQDEAFFGQGTRLTVV.

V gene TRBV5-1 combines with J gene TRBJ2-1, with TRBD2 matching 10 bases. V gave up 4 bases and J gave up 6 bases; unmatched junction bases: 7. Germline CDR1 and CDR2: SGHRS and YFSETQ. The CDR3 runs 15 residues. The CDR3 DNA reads TGCGCCAGCAGCCCCGGACTAGCGGCTCGCAATGAGCAGTTCTTC. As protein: CASSPGLAARNEQFF.

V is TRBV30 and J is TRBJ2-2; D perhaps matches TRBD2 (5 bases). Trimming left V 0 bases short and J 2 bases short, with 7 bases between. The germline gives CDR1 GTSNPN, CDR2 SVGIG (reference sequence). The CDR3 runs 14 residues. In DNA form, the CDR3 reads TGTGCCTGGAGTGTGGACTCTAACACCGGGGAGCTGTTTTTT. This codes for CAWSVDSNTGELFF.

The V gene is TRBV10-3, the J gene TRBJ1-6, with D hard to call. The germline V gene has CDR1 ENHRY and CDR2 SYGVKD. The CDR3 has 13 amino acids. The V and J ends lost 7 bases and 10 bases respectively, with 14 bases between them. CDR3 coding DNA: TGTGCCATCACGCCGGGTCTAGAGTCACCCCTCCACTTT. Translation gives CAITPGLESPLHF.

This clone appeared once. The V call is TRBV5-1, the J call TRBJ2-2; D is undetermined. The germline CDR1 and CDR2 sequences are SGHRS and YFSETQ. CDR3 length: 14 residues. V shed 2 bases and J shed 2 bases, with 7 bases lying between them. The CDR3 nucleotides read TGCGCCAGCAGCTTATCGTCCAACACCGGGGAGCTGTTTTTT. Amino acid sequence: CASSLSSNTGELFF.

The CDR3 coding sequence is TGTGCCTGGAGCCGAGAGGAGACCCAGTACTTC. As protein: CAWSREETQYF. The chain joins TRBV30 to TRBJ2-5; D gene unclear. The length of the CDR3 is 11 residues. Trimming took 3 bases from V and 5 from J, leaving 7 bases between them. Per the germline V gene, CDR1 is GTSNPN and CDR2 is SVGIG (reference sequence).

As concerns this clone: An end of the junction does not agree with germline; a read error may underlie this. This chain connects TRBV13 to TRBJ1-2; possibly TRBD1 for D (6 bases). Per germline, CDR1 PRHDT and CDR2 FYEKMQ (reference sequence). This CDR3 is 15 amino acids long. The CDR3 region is CASSLGGGAGLGYTF. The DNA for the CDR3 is TGTGCCAGCAGCCTAGGGGGGGGAGCCGGTTTGGGCTACACCTTC.

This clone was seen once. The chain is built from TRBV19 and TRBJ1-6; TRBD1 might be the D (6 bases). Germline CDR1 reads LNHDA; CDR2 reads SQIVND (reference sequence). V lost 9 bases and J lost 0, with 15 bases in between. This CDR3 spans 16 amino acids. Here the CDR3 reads CASRGAGSSYNSPLHF. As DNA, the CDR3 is TGTGCCAGCCGGGGGGCGGGAAGCTCCTATAATTCACCCCTCCACTTT.

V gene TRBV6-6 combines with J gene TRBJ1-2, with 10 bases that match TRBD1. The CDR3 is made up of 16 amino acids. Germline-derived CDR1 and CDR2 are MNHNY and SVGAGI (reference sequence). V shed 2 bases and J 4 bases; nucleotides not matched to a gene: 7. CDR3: CASSYPRTGGGYGYTF. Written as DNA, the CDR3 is TGTGCCAGCAGTTACCCCCGGACAGGGGGAGGCTATGGCTACACCTTC.

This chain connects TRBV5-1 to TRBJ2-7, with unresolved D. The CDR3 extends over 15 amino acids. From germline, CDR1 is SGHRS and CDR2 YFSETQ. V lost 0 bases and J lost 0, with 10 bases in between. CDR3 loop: CASSLAEISSYEQYF. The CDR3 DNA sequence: TGCGCCAGCAGCTTGGCTGAGATAAGCTCCTACGAGCAGTACTTC.

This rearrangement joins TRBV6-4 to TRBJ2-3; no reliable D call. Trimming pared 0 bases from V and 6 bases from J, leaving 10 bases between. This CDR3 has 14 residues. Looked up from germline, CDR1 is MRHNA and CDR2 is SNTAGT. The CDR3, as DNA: TGTGCCAGCAGTGACTCAGCCGGTAGCGATACGCAGTATTTT. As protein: CASSDSAGSDTQYF.

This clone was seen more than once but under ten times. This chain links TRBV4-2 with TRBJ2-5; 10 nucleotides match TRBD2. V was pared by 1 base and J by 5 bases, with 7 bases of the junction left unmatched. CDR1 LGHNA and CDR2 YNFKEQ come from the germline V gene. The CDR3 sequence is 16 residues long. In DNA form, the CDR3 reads TGTGCCAGCAGCCAAGGCGAGCTAGCGGGAGCGGAGACCCAGTACTTC. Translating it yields CASSQGELAGAETQYF.

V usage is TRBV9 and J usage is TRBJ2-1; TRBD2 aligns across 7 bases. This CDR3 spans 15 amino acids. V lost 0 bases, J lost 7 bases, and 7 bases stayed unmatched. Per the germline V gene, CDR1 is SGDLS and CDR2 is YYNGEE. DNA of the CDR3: TGTGCCAGCAGCGTAGTTGTGGGAGGGGTAAATGAGCAGTTCTTC. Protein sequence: CASSVVVGGVNEQFF.

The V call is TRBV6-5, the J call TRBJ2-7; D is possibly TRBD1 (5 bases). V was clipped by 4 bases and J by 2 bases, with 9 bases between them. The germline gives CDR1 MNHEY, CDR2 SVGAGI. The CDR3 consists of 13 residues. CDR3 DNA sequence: TGTGCCAGCAGTTGGGGCAGCGCCTACGAGCAGTACTTC. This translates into CASSWGSAYEQYF.

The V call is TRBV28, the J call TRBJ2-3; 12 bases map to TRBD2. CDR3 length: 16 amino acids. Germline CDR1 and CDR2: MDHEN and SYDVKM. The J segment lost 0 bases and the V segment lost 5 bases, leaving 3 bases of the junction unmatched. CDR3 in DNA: TGTGCCAGCAGTAACGGACTAGCGGGGAGCACAGATACGCAGTATTTT. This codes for CASSNGLAGSTDTQYF.

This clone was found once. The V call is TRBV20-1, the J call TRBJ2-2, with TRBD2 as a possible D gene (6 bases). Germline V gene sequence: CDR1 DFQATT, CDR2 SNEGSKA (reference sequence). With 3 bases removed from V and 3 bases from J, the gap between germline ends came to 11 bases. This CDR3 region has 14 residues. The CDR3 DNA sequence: TGCAGTGCTAGTGACGGGACTTACACCGGGGAGCTGTTTTTT. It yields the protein CSASDGTYTGELFF.

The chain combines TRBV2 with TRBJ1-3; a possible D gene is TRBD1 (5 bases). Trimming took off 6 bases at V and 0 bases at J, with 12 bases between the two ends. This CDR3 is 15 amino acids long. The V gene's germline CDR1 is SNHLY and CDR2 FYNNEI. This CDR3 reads CASSSPGISGNTIYF. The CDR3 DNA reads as TGTGCCAGCAGCAGCCCAGGGATCTCTGGAAACACCATATATTTT. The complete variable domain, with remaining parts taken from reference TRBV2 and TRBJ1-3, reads EPEVTQTPSHQVTQMGQEVILRCVPISNHLYFYWYRQILGQKVEFLVSFYNNEISEKSEIFDDQFSVERPDGSNFTLKIRSTKLEDSAMYFCASSSPGISGNTIYFGEGSWLTVV.

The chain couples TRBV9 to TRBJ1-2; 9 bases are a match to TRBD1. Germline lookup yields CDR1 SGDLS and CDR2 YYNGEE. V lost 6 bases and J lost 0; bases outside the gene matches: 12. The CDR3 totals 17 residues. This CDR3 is CASTITGTGISNYGYTF. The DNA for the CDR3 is TGTGCCAGCACCATAACCGGGACAGGGATATCTAACTATGGCTACACCTTC. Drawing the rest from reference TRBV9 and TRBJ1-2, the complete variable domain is DSGVTQTPKHLITATGQRVTLRCSPRSGDLSVYWYQQSLDQGLQFLIQYYNGEERAKGNILERFSAQQFPDLHSELNLSSLELGDSALYFCASTITGTGISNYGYTFGSGTRLTVV.

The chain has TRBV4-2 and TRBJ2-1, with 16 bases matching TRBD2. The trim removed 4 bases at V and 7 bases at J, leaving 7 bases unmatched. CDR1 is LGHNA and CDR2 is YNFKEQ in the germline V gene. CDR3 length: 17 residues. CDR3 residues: CASSRGLAGGISNEQFF. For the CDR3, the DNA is TGTGCCAGCAGCCGGGGACTAGCGGGAGGGATTAGTAATGAGCAGTTCTTC.

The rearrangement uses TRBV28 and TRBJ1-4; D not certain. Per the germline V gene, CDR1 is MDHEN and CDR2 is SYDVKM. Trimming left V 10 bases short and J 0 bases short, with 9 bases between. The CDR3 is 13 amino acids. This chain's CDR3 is CATSGATNEKLFF. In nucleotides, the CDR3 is TGTGCCACCTCGGGTGCAACTAATGAAAAACTGTTTTTT.

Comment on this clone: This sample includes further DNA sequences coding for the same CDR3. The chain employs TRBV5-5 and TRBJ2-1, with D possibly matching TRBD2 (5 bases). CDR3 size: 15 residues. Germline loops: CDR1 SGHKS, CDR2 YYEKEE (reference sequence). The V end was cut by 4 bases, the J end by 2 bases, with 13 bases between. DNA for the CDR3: TGTGCCAGCAGCCCCGGGGAGCGGACCTACAATGAGCAGTTCTTC. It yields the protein CASSPGERTYNEQFF.

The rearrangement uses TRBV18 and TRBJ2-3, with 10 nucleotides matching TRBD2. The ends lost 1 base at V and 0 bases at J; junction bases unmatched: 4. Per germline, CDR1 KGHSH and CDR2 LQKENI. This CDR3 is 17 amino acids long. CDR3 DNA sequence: TGTGCCAGCTCACCACGGTCTAGCGGGGGTAGCACAGATACGCAGTATTTT. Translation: CASSPRSSGGSTDTQYF.

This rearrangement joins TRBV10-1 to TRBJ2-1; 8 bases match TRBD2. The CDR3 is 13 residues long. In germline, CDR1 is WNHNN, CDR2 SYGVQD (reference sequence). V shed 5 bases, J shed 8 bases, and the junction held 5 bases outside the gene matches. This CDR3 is CASSYREGDEQFF. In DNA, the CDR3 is TGCGCCAGCAGTTATCGGGAGGGGGATGAGCAGTTCTTC.

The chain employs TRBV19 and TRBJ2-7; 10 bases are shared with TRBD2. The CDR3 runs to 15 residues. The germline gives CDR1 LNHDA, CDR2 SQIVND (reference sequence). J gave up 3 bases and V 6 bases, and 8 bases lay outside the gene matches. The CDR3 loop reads CASRPASGGSYEQYF. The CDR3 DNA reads TGTGCCAGTAGGCCTGCTAGCGGGGGCAGCTACGAGCAGTACTTC.

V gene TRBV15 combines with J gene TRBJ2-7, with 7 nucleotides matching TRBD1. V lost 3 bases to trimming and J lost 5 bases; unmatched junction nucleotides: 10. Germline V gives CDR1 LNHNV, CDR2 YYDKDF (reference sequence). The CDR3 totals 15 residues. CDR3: CATSRGGDSEDEQYF. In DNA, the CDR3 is TGTGCCACCAGCAGGGGTGGGGACAGCGAGGACGAGCAGTACTTC.

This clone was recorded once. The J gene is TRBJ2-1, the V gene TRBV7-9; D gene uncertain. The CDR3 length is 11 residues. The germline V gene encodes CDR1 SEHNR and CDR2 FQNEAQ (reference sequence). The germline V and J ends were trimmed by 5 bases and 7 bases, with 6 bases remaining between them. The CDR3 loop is CASSRKNEQFF. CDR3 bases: TGTGCCAGCAGCCGTAAAAATGAGCAGTTCTTC.

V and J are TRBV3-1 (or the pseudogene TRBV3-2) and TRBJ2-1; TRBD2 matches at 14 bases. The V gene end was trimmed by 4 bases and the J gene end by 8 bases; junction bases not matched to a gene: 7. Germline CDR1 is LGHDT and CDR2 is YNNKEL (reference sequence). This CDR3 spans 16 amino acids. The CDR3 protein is CASSLRTSGGWDEQFF. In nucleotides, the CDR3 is TGTGCCAGCAGCCTCAGGACTAGCGGGGGGTGGGATGAGCAGTTCTTC.

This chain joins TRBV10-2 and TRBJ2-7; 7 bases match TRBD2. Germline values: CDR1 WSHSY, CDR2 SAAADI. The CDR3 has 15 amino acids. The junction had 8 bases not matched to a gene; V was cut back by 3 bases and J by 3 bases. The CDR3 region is CASSEPSSGNYEQYF. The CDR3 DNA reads TGCGCCAGCAGTGAACCGTCTAGCGGAAACTACGAGCAGTACTTC.

CDR3 protein: CASSLAGPGVSSYNSPLHF. As DNA, the CDR3 is TGCGCCAGCAGCTTGGCCGGCCCAGGCGTGAGCTCCTATAATTCACCCCTCCACTTT. The genes are TRBV5-1 and TRBJ1-6; D unresolved. Germline V gene data show CDR1 as SGHRS and CDR2 as YFSETQ. Trimming pared 0 bases from V and 0 bases from J, leaving 16 bases between. The CDR3 is 19 amino acids.